Listed below are T cell receptor beta chains from one sample, sequenced in a study of blood T cell repertoires in COVID-19. Sequencing was performed with immunoSEQ multiplex PCR; in TCRdb, only in-frame clones are kept and a portion is missing. The table lists some 350,000 clones, about nine tenths of them singletons. Source material: peripheral blood. These receptors were obtained from a woman in her forties or fifties with COVID-19, enrolled during active disease. The CDR3 runs from the conserved cysteine through the conserved F or W. Each record gives: CDR3 DNA, CDR3 protein, J gene, clone size, CDR3 length, V gene, D gene. D genes are given only for firm matches. Size is stated for part of the rows, as once, few or many counts, or as a class when the clone is expanded.

TGTGCCACCAGCAGAGATGACAGGGGGAATAACCCCCTCCACTTT,CATSRDDRGNNPLHF,TRBJ1-6,once,15,TRBV15,TRBD1
TGTGCCAGCAGCTGGACTCGGGGGGGTTCACCCCTCCACTTT,CASSWTRGGSPLHF,TRBJ1-6,NA,14,TRBV5-4,NA
TGTGCCAGCAGTTACTCGACAGGGTCCCACGAGCAGTACTTC,CASSYSTGSHEQYF,TRBJ2-7,once,14,TRBV6-2/TRBV6-3,TRBD1
TGTGCCAGCAGCCGTCGAGACAGCTACCAAGAGACCCAGTACTTC,CASSRRDSYQETQYF,TRBJ2-5,NA,15,TRBV11-2,NA
TGCGCCAGCAGCCCGGCAGGGGAGAGTAACACTGAAGCTTTCTTT,CASSPAGESNTEAFF,TRBJ1-1,NA,15,TRBV10-1,NA
TGTGCCAGCAGCATACAAGTGGGATGGTCACGAGGGAGCACAGATACGCAGTATTTT,CASSIQVGWSRGSTDTQYF,TRBJ2-3,once,19,TRBV21-1,NA
TGTGCCAGCTCACCGGGAGCTGTCTACGGGGGGCAGTTCTTC,CASSPGAVYGGQFF,TRBJ2-1,NA,14,TRBV18,NA
TGTGCCAGCACCCTGGGGCTCGGGGGGGATACGCAGTATTTT,CASTLGLGGDTQYF,TRBJ2-3,NA,14,TRBV3-1/TRBV3-2,TRBD2
TGTGCCAGCAGCTTATTCAGGCAGGGAGGCTACACCTTC,CASSLFRQGGYTF,TRBJ1-2,NA,13,TRBV7-2,NA
TGTGCCAGCAGTTTACTGCAGGGTGAAGCTTTCTTT,CASSLLQGEAFF,TRBJ1-1,NA,12,TRBV12-3/TRBV12-4,NA
TGTGCCAGCAGCTCGGGACTTAGGAACACTGAAGCTTTCTTT,CASSSGLRNTEAFF,TRBJ1-1,NA,14,TRBV7-3,NA
TGTGCCAGCAGTTACTCGATAACAGGGACCATGAACACTGAAGCTTTCTTT,CASSYSITGTMNTEAFF,TRBJ1-1,NA,17,TRBV6-2/TRBV6-3,NA
TGTGCCAGCAGTTCGGGACTATTCACAGATACGCAGTATTTT,CASSSGLFTDTQYF,TRBJ2-3,NA,14,TRBV6-5,TRBD2
TGCGCCAGCAGGCAACAGGGGACGTATGGCTACACCTTC,CASRQQGTYGYTF,TRBJ1-2,NA,13,TRBV5-1,TRBD1
TGTGCCAGCAGCTTGGGCACGGGGAGGGAGACCCAGTACTTC,CASSLGTGRETQYF,TRBJ2-5,NA,14,TRBV5-5,NA
TGTGCCAGCAGACGGACAGGGGCTTTTCGAGATACGCAGTATTTT,CASRRTGAFRDTQYF,TRBJ2-3,NA,15,TRBV7-8,TRBD1
TGCAGCGTTGATAACAGAAACACCGGGGAGCTGTTTTTT,CSVDNRNTGELFF,TRBJ2-2,NA,13,TRBV29-1,NA
TGTGCCAGTATCCGCAGCGCGGGCAATTTGGGAACCGGAAACACCATATATTTT,CASIRSAGNLGTGNTIYF,TRBJ1-3,NA,18,TRBV19,NA
TGTGCTAGTGTCCGGGGGAAATCAAATGAAAAACTGTTTTTT,CASVRGKSNEKLFF,TRBJ1-4,once,14,TRBV12-5,NA
TGTGCCAGCAGCCACCGGGAGCGGGACGCCTCCTACAATGAGCAGTTCTTC,CASSHRERDASYNEQFF,TRBJ2-1,NA,17,TRBV5-5,TRBD2
TGTGCCAGTACCCTGGGACAGGGGGACTATGGCTACACCTTC,CASTLGQGDYGYTF,TRBJ1-2,few,14,TRBV19,TRBD1
TGTGCCAGCAGCCAAGAGGTACCTAGCGGGGTCTATGAGCAGTTCTTC,CASSQEVPSGVYEQFF,TRBJ2-1,NA,16,TRBV4-2,TRBD2
TGTGCCAGCTCACGTACCGGTTCGGGAGATACGCAGTATTTT,CASSRTGSGDTQYF,TRBJ2-3,NA,14,TRBV18,NA
TGTGCCAGCAGCTCTTTAGCGGGCCCCTCCTACGAGCAGTACTTC,CASSSLAGPSYEQYF,TRBJ2-7,NA,15,TRBV11-3,TRBD2
TGTGCCAGCAGTGCGGCGTCCCAAGAGACCCAGTACTTC,CASSAASQETQYF,TRBJ2-5,NA,13,TRBV12-3/TRBV12-4,NA
TGTGCCAGCTCACTTACCTTACTAGCGGGCCACGCCAATGAGCAGTTCTTC,CASSLTLLAGHANEQFF,TRBJ2-1,NA,17,TRBV18,TRBD2
TGTGCCTGGAGTGCTACGTGGGAGAGTACTGAAGCTTTCTTT,CAWSATWESTEAFF,TRBJ1-1,NA,14,TRBV30,NA
TGTGCCTGGAGTGCCGACAGGCCGAGCTCCTACGAGCAGTACTTC,CAWSADRPSSYEQYF,TRBJ2-7,NA,15,TRBV30,NA
TGTGCCTGGAGCAGGGACAGGGGGCAGGACTATGGCTACACCTTC,CAWSRDRGQDYGYTF,TRBJ1-2,NA,15,TRBV30,TRBD1
TGCGCCAGCAGTCGACTAGCGGGAAGTTCCTACAATGAGCAGTTCTTC,CASSRLAGSSYNEQFF,TRBJ2-1,NA,16,TRBV23-1,TRBD2
TGTGCCAGCAGCTTAGGAGGGTTCAACAATGAGCAGTTCTTC,CASSLGGFNNEQFF,TRBJ2-1,NA,14,TRBV11-3,NA
TGTGCCTGGAAGAGCGAGACCTACAATGAGCAGTTCTTC,CAWKSETYNEQFF,TRBJ2-1,NA,13,TRBV30,NA
TGTGCCAGCAGCCTCGGGACAGCCACCAATTCACCCCTCCACTTT,CASSLGTATNSPLHF,TRBJ1-6,NA,15,TRBV3-1/TRBV3-2,TRBD1
TGTGCCAGCAGCCAACCAGGGCCCGTGGGAGATACGCAGTATTTT,CASSQPGPVGDTQYF,TRBJ2-3,NA,15,TRBV3-1/TRBV3-2,NA
TGTGCCAGCAGTTTACTTAAAGGGGGCGCGTCTGAAGCTTTCTTT,CASSLLKGGASEAFF,TRBJ1-1,NA,15,TRBV28,TRBD1
TGCGCCAGCAGCTTCTCCCCCCCAGGGGGTAATTCACCCCTCCACTTT,CASSFSPPGGNSPLHF,TRBJ1-6,few,16,TRBV5-1,TRBD1
TGTGCCAGCAGTTCTTATGGGGGCTCTGGCTACACCTTC,CASSSYGGSGYTF,TRBJ1-2,NA,13,TRBV12-3/TRBV12-4,NA
TGTGCCAGTAGTATCTTGCCGGTCGGGGTATATGGCTACACCTTC,CASSILPVGVYGYTF,TRBJ1-2,few,15,TRBV19,NA
TGTGCCAGCAGTCAGCAGGGAACGCAAGGCTACACCTTC,CASSQQGTQGYTF,TRBJ1-2,NA,13,TRBV3-1/TRBV3-2,NA
TGTGCCACCAGCAGTAGGGGGCTGAATGAGCAGTTCTTC,CATSSRGLNEQFF,TRBJ2-1,NA,13,TRBV24-1,TRBD1
TGTGCCAGCAGCTTAGGCCCGGGAGGTTTGTTCAATGAGCAGTTCTTC,CASSLGPGGLFNEQFF,TRBJ2-1,NA,16,TRBV7-9,TRBD2